This TCR beta chain was sequenced in a study of blood T cell repertoires in COVID-19 (dated by TCRdb to the early 2020s). Regarding the study in general: Samples from collaborators originated in the United States, Italy and Spain and spanned both the acute and convalescent phases of COVID-19. The material from the prospective study consisted of cDNA or gDNA derived from T cells, B-cell-depleted T cells, or PBMCs. The dataset comprised deeply sampled blood TCRbeta repertoires from subjects exposed to, actively infected with, or recovered from COVID-19. The repertoires were released in a freely available public database meant as a resource for research on the immune response to SARS-CoV-2. The samples were drawn from the first 160 participants of the ongoing ImmuneRACE study and from under 1,500 subjects provided by 6 global collaborators. Sample metadata almost always included a de-identified subject ID, COVID-19 status, age in years and sex. Where available, HLA class I and class II types were taken from metadata supplied by the sample provider and were not determined by assay-based typing.

Note on this clone: No antigen is known for it. No base quality information exists; no much larger clone differs at one position.

Collaborating institutions collected whole blood in K2EDTA tubes following their own protocols. For TCRbeta analysis, collaborators shipped samples as frozen whole blood, isolated PBMCs, or DNA extracted from either of those sample types. General study outcomes and caveats: How much clinical and demographic metadata was included differed by source and by participant, and the metadata was provided uncurated.

V is clipped by 2 bases and J by 0 bases, and the sequence between their germline boundaries is 4 bases long. The germline V gene (reference sequence) sets CDR1 to MNHEY and CDR2 to SMNVEV. The CDR3, cysteine through phenylalanine, is 13 amino acids long. The sequence is cut down to CDR3 DNA, 39 bases in frame from base 1. TCRbeta CDR3 regions were amplified from genomic DNA by means of the immunoSEQ Assay, a bias-controlled multiplex PCR. Turning to the authors' computational methods: Nucleated cell counts per sample were estimated from amplification of reference gene primers within the assay. To quantify the absolute abundance of each unique TCRbeta CDR3 rearrangement, sequence reads were collapsed and filtered. For each sample, productive Simpson clonality was calculated as the square root of Simpson's diversity index across productive rearrangements. As stored in TCRdb, this immuneACCESS dataset retains in-frame rearrangements with V and J assigned. A fraction of the clones does not appear; measured against another copy, unresolved V genes explain less than half of the discrepancy, and the remainder lacks a known reason. D and trimming come from the DNA, and the V and J calls and clone size come from that table. This sample is represented by about 200,000 clones; 84% of them were singletons. The ten largest clones add up to less than 15% of the sample.

The sample consisted of peripheral blood. The chain joins TRBV27 to TRBJ1-2, with an unclear D gene assignment. The sequence came from a human donor in a cohort sampled during active COVID-19. The CDR3 protein is CASSLHSNYGYTF. The DNA sequence follows: TGTGCCAGCAGTTTACACTCTAACTATGGCTACACCTTC.